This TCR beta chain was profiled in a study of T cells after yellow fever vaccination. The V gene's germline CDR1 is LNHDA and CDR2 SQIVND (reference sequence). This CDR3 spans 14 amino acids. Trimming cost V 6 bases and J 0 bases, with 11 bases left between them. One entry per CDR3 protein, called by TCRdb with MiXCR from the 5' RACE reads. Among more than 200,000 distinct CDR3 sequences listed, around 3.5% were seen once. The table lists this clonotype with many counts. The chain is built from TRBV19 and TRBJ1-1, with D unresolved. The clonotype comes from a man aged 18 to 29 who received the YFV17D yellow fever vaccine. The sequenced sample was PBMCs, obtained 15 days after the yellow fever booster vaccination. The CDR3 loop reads CASRDGRVNTEAFF. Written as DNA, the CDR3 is TGTGCCAGTAGAGACGGTAGGGTGAACACTGAAGCTTTCTTT.